Listed below are T cell receptor beta chains from one sample, sequenced in a study of Ad26.COV2.S vaccination and SARS-CoV-2 variants. Only in-frame clones appear in the TCRdb table, and some are missing; sequencing was by immunoSEQ multiplex PCR. The profile shows more than 300,000 clones, about 88% of them singletons. The sample in question was peripheral blood, obtained in a trial of Ad26.COV2.S vaccine versus placebo. The receptor set was obtained from a person aged 18-60 years who received the Ad26.COV2.S COVID-19 vaccine or a placebo. CDR3s include the opening cysteine and the closing phenylalanine or tryptophan. The order of the fields is J gene, V gene, clone size, D gene, CDR3 length, CDR3 protein, CDR3 DNA. The D gene is left open where the match is weak. Some rows have no size entry. The others give once, few or many, or a class for an expanded clone.

TRBJ1-4,TRBV6-4,.,.,14,CASSASATNEKLFF,TGTGCCAGCAGTGCCTCAGCAACTAATGAAAAACTGTTTTTT
TRBJ2-4,TRBV7-2,.,.,14,CASSLREAKNIQYF,TGTGCCAGCAGCTTAAGGGAGGCCAAAAACATTCAGTACTTC
TRBJ1-2,TRBV6-5,.,.,12,CASSYRTGGYTF,TGTGCCAGCAGTTACCGGACGGGCGGCTACACCTTC
TRBJ1-6,TRBV6-6,.,TRBD1,15,CASSYPGTGNSPLHF,TGTGCCAGCAGTTACCCCGGGACAGGGAATTCACCCCTCCACTTT
TRBJ1-4,TRBV7-9,.,TRBD1,15,CASSPQGATNEKLFF,TGTGCCAGCAGCCCACAGGGGGCGACTAATGAAAAACTGTTTTTT
TRBJ1-2,TRBV28,.,.,16,CASSGAQGLRDYGYTF,TGTGCCAGCAGTGGCGCCCAGGGCTTGAGAGACTATGGCTACACCTTC
TRBJ2-3,TRBV18,.,.,14,CASSPLDAPDTQYF,TGTGCCAGCTCACCTTTGGACGCCCCGGATACGCAGTATTTT
TRBJ2-2,TRBV6-5,few,.,15,CASSYEGTNTGELFF,TGTGCCAGCAGTTACGAGGGGACTAACACCGGGGAGCTGTTTTTT
TRBJ1-2,TRBV28,.,.,12,CASSPGNYGYTF,TGTGCCAGCAGTCCAGGGAACTATGGCTACACCTTC
TRBJ1-5,TRBV11-2,few,.,14,CASSPDRRNQPQHF,TGTGCCAGCAGCCCCGACAGACGCAATCAGCCCCAGCATTTT
TRBJ2-7,TRBV11-2,.,TRBD2,15,CASSSDFGGSYEQYF,TGTGCCAGCAGCTCCGACTTCGGGGGGTCCTACGAGCAGTACTTC
TRBJ2-5,TRBV5-4,once,.,16,CASSLEVAMSQETQYF,TGTGCCAGCAGCTTGGAAGTAGCCATGAGCCAAGAGACCCAGTACTTC
TRBJ1-2,TRBV2,.,TRBD1,12,CARRDRNYGYTF,TGTGCCCGGAGGGACAGGAACTATGGCTACACCTTC
TRBJ1-5,TRBV5-6,few,TRBD1,16,CASSWGTGIGNQPQHF,TGTGCCAGCAGCTGGGGGACAGGGATTGGCAATCAGCCCCAGCATTTT
TRBJ2-5,TRBV4-1,.,.,12,CASSHDRTTQYF,TGCGCCAGCAGCCACGACAGGACTACCCAGTACTTC
TRBJ1-4,TRBV27,.,.,14,CASSLSRVGEKLFF,TGTGCCAGCAGTTTATCCCGGGTGGGAGAAAAACTGTTTTTT
TRBJ1-1,TRBV6-5,.,.,14,CASSYSRSRFRTFF,TGTGCCAGCAGTTACTCGAGAAGCAGATTCCGAACTTTCTTT
TRBJ1-2,TRBV21-1,.,.,15,CASSTDRGRPYGYTF,TGTGCCAGCAGCACCGACAGGGGGCGCCCCTATGGCTACACCTTC
TRBJ2-3,TRBV24-1,.,.,15,CATSGLALGTDTQYF,TGTGCCACCAGCGGATTAGCCCTCGGTACAGATACGCAGTATTTT
TRBJ2-1,TRBV12-3/TRBV12-4,.,.,11,CATLLDNEQFF,TGTGCCACTCTACTCGACAATGAGCAGTTCTTC
TRBJ2-5,TRBV19,.,.,15,CASTPGIPIRGTQYF,TGTGCCAGTACCCCCGGCATACCGATACGTGGGACCCAGTACTTC
TRBJ2-1,TRBV5-5,.,.,16,CASRLAPTSSYNEQFF,TGTGCCAGCAGACTTGCCCCGACGAGCTCCTACAATGAGCAGTTCTTC
TRBJ1-1,TRBV27,.,TRBD1,14,CASSSNDRGAPAFF,TGTGCCAGCAGTTCAAACGACAGGGGGGCCCCGGCTTTCTTT
TRBJ2-7,TRBV30,.,.,17,CAWSPLDWTAVGNEQYF,TGTGCCTGGAGTCCGCTGGACTGGACAGCAGTTGGTAACGAGCAGTACTTC
TRBJ2-3,TRBV5-4,.,TRBD2,16,CASSLGLAVGTDTQYF,TGTGCCAGCAGCTTAGGACTAGCGGTCGGGACAGATACGCAGTATTTT
TRBJ1-2,TRBV9,.,.,13,CASMTGVNYGYTF,TGTGCCAGCATGACGGGGGTCAACTATGGCTACACCTTC
TRBJ2-1,TRBV11-3,.,TRBD2,15,CASSPGGSSYNEQFF,TGTGCCAGCAGCCCGGGAGGGAGCTCCTACAATGAGCAGTTCTTC
TRBJ1-1,TRBV27,.,.,13,CASSFSNRARAFF,TGTGCCAGCAGTTTCTCGAACAGGGCGCGGGCTTTCTTT
TRBJ1-1,TRBV5-1,.,.,13,CASSSRVDTEAFF,TGCGCCAGCAGCAGCCGGGTAGACACTGAAGCTTTCTTT
TRBJ1-5,TRBV6-1,many,TRBD1,16,CASSESGGQGGQPQHF,TGTGCCAGCAGTGAAAGTGGGGGACAGGGTGGTCAGCCCCAGCATTTT
TRBJ1-5,TRBV28,.,.,15,CASRRDGWGNQPQHF,TGTGCCAGCAGAAGGGATGGGTGGGGCAATCAGCCCCAGCATTTT
TRBJ1-1,TRBV29-1,.,TRBD1,15,CSVEHKVTGGDEAFF,TGCAGCGTTGAGCACAAAGTGACAGGGGGGGACGAAGCTTTCTTT
TRBJ1-5,TRBV19,.,TRBD1,14,CASSTGTGNQPQHF,TGTGCCAGTAGTACAGGGACAGGCAATCAGCCCCAGCATTTT
TRBJ2-7,TRBV7-2,.,.,13,CASSLANPYEQYF,TGTGCCAGCAGCTTAGCGAATCCTTACGAGCAGTACTTC
TRBJ2-7,TRBV6-2/TRBV6-3,.,.,16,CASSNLGGDLRTEQYF,TGTGCCAGCAGTAACCTCGGAGGGGATTTGCGAACCGAGCAGTACTTC
TRBJ2-7,TRBV9,once,.,13,CASSPSRSYEQYF,TGTGCCAGCAGCCCCAGCCGGTCCTACGAGCAGTACTTC
TRBJ2-7,TRBV2,.,.,11,CASSEGGEQYF,TGTGCCAGCAGTGAGGGAGGCGAGCAGTACTTC
TRBJ1-2,TRBV7-8,once,.,16,CASSLRTAPSGDGYTF,TGTGCCAGCAGCTTAAGGACAGCACCTTCGGGGGATGGCTACACCTTC
TRBJ1-2,TRBV10-3,.,.,13,CAITRGSDYGYTF,TGTGCCATCACACGGGGTTCGGACTATGGCTACACCTTC
TRBJ1-1,TRBV7-2,.,.,14,CASSLAIVQTEAFF,TGTGCCAGCAGCTTAGCCATTGTGCAAACTGAAGCTTTCTTT
TRBJ2-1,TRBV6-2/TRBV6-3,.,.,13,CASSVTGLGEQFF,TGTGCCAGCAGTGTAACCGGGCTTGGGGAGCAGTTCTTC
TRBJ1-2,TRBV7-2,.,TRBD1,15,CASSPQQGARYGYTF,TGTGCCAGCAGCCCCCAGCAGGGGGCCCGGTATGGCTACACCTTC
TRBJ1-6,TRBV10-3,once,TRBD1,17,CAISESPGDRGNSPLHF,TGTGCCATCAGTGAGTCTCCCGGGGACAGGGGTAATTCACCCCTCCACTTT
TRBJ1-5,TRBV4-2,.,.,15,CASSQGTNSNQPQHF,TGTGCCAGCAGCCAAGGCACCAATAGCAATCAGCCCCAGCATTTT
TRBJ2-1,TRBV15,.,TRBD2,19,CATSRDRAGGPSSYNEQFF,TGTGCCACCAGCAGAGATCGGGCGGGAGGTCCAAGCTCCTACAATGAGCAGTTCTTC
TRBJ1-2,TRBV7-2,.,.,14,CASSLANRNYGYTF,TGTGCCAGCAGCTTAGCGAACAGAAACTATGGCTACACCTTC
TRBJ1-4,TRBV2,.,.,15,CATTNSPSSNEKLFF,TGTGCCACGACGAACAGCCCGAGTTCTAATGAAAAACTGTTTTTT
TRBJ2-2,TRBV4-3,.,.,15,CASSQDWAGSGELFF,TGCGCCAGCAGCCAAGATTGGGCAGGGTCCGGGGAGCTGTTTTTT
TRBJ2-2,TRBV7-2,.,.,16,CASSLIPSGPVGELFF,TGTGCCAGCAGCTTAATCCCTTCCGGGCCAGTCGGGGAGCTGTTTTTT